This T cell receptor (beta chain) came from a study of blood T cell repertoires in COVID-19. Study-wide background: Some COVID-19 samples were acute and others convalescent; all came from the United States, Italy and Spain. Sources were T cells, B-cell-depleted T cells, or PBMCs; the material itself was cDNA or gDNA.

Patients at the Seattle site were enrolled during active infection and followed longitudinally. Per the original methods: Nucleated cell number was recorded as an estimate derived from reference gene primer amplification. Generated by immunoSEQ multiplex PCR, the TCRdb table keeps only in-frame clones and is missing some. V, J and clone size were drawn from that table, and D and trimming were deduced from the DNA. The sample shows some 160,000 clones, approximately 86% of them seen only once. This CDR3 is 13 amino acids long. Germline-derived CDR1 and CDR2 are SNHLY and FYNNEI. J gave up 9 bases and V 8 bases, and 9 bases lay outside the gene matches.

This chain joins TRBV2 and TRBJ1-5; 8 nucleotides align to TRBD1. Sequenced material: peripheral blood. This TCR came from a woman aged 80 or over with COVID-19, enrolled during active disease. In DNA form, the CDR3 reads TGTGCCAGCGAGGACAGGGCGAAGTCGCCCCAGCATTTT. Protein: CASEDRAKSPQHF.